This T cell receptor (beta chain) was identified during a study of CD8 T cells in Susac syndrome. Reverse transcription of roughly 0.45 to 1 ug RNA was performed with random hexamers. Each CDR3 protein gets one entry after TCRdb re-called the immunoSEQ multiplex PCR reads with MiXCR. The table records under 200,000 distinct CDR3 sequences, approximately 94% of them present only once. CDR1 and CDR2 from the germline V gene are MNHEY and SVGEGT. The CDR3 contains 14 residues. The V segment lost 8 bases and the J segment 2 bases; nucleotides outside the gene matches: 3. This clonotype was detected once. J is TRBJ2-2 and V is TRBV6-2 or TRBV6-3; 9 nucleotides agree with TRBD2. Material: CD4+ T cells from PBMCs. The receptor comes from a human donor with Susac syndrome. CDR3 region: CASELAGNTGELFF. The CDR3, as DNA: TGTGCCAGCGAACTAGCGGGCAACACCGGGGAGCTGTTTTTT.